Listed below are T cell receptor beta chains from one sample, sequenced in a study of CD8+CD57+ T cells in acquired aplastic anemia. Each CDR3 protein is one row after TCRdb ran MiXCR on the reads. The sample records more than 150,000 distinct CDR3 sequences, 45% to 60% being singletons. Sequenced sample: sorted CD4+, CD8+, or CD8+CD57+ T cells (not recorded which) from PBMCs. The receptors stem from a human donor with aplastic anemia. The CDR3 runs from the conserved cysteine through the conserved F or W. Only part of the rows carry a size: once, few, many, or a class if the clone is expanded.

few	TRBV2	CASMYQETQYF
many	TRBV20-1	CSASSPGVLNQPQHF
few	TRBV25-1	CASSPPPKMTGVTGELFF
few	TRBV20-1	CSARLPSFQRGSYEQYF
.	TRBV20-1	CSARDGGVQDTQYF
.	TRBV10-3	CASSPRLAGSYEQYF
.	TRBV2	CASSDWGTAIEAFF
.	TRBV25-1	CASRKTGSYEQYF
many	TRBV2	CASNGGNNQPQHF
.	TRBV2	CARDIAGGGGYNEQFF
few	TRBV10-1	CASSESAGIYTEAFF
.	TRBV12-3/TRBV12-4	CASSSRGEWAGDTQYF
many	TRBV9	CASSTGTSGSYEQYF
.	TRBV19	CASNRAGYPYEQYF
few	TRBV2	CASSGRTYEQYF
.	TRBV2	CASSEAGGGETQYF
once	TRBV7-2	CASSLARGHHEQYF
few	TRBV10-3	CAISGTTANTEAFF
many	TRBV5-1	CASSSNTGGTEAFF
.	TRBV19	CASSAGQGATEAFF
.	TRBV7-6	CASSLGTADTGELFF
.	TRBV7-3	CASSLMSQGSPLHF
many	TRBV7-9	CASISGGFRDTQYF
few	TRBV10-1	CASRPGQGANQPQHF
.	TRBV7-9	CASSSEGFTYEQYF
.	TRBV20-1	CSAPDPGRGTGTEAFF
.	TRBV19	CASSPRDGTDTQYF
many	TRBV20-1	CSASEGIRGYTEAFF
.	TRBV6-1	CASSDLPPNEKLFF
.	TRBV5-1	CASSGGTGRSYEQYF
.	TRBV20-1	CSARDPEGRGAPYEQYF
many	TRBV5-1	CASSLEGARETQYF
many	TRBV5-6	CASSAGQQPQHF
once	TRBV9	CASRSSPGPELFF
once	TRBV9	CASSVGQGNTIYF
.	TRBV10-2	CASTPGQGPNEQYF
many	TRBV24-1	CATSDLKQGNTEAFF
once	TRBV10-3	CAISEEGLNTEAFF
.	TRBV5-1	CASRGERGANNYGYTF
many	TRBV6-1	CASSRSGGPGGGAQYF
.	TRBV15	CATSKTVSSYEQYF
once	TRBV15	CATSRDWGGANEQFF
many	TRBV5-1	CASSRNRDSDGKLFF
.	TRBV24-1	CATSDLPQGPRAF
.	TRBV11-1	CASSSEGQGRYEQYF
.	TRBV20-1	CSAFPLGGTGYYEQYF
many	TRBV7-3	CASSFPNTGELFF
.	TRBV29-1	CSVKIGGTGELFF
few	TRBV7-2	CASSSHLEQPQHF
once	TRBV5-1	CASSVPRQGALGTDTQYF
.	TRBV2	CASSDSAGEANEQFF
once	TRBV7-3	CASSFALDSREQYF
few	TRBV24-1	CATSEGQGLVSYNEQFF
many	TRBV27	CASSFSDRVTETQYF
few	TRBV28	CASRNRGNTEAFF
few	TRBV15	CATSRDPANEQFF
few	TRBV6-2/TRBV6-3	CASSYPRTGFYNNQPQHF
.	TRBV2	CASSSGTGLLGEQYF
many	TRBV7-9	CASSLGSVEGRHYF
.	TRBV5-1	CASSSTLGAGGDEQYF